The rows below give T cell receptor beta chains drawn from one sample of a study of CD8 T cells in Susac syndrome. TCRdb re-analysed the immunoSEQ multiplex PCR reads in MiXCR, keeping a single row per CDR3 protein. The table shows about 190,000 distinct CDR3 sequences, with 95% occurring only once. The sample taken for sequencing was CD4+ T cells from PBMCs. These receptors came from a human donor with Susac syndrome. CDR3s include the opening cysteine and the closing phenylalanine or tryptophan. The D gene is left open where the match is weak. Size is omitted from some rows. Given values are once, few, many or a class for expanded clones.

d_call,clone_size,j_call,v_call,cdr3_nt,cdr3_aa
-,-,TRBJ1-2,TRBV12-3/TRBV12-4,TGTGCCAGCAGTTTACGGCACTATGGCTACACCTTC,CASSLRHYGYTF
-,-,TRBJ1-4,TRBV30,TGTGCCTGGAGGGGGGGGCGCGGATCTAATGAAAAACTGTTTTTT,CAWRGGRGSNEKLFF
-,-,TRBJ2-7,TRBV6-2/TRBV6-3,TGTGCCAGCAGCTACGGACAGTCCTACGAGCAGTACTTC,CASSYGQSYEQYF
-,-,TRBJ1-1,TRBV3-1,TGTGCCAGCCAACACCCAGGACGGAACACTGAAGCTTTCTTT,CASQHPGRNTEAFF
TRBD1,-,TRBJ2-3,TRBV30,TGTGCCTGGCGTACAGGGGCGGCTGGGGATACGCAGTATTTT,CAWRTGAAGDTQYF
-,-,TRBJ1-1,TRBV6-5,TGTGCCAGCAGTTACTTCCCGGTGGAGAACACTGAAGCTTTCTTT,CASSYFPVENTEAFF
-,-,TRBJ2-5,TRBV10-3,TGTGCCATCAGTACAGGGGAGACCCAGTACTTC,CAISTGETQYF
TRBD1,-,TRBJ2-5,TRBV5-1,TGCGCCAGCAGCTTGGGGACAGGGGGAACCGAGACCCAGTACTTC,CASSLGTGGTETQYF
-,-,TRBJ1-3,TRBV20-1,TGCAGTGCTAGTAATGTGGGTGGAAACACCATATATTTT,CSASNVGGNTIYF
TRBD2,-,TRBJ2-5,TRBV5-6,TGTGCCAGCAGCCGACTAGCGACGGAGACCCAGTACTTC,CASSRLATETQYF
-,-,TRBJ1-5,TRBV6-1,TGTGCCAGCAGCCGAGGGGGAAGGGGACAGCCCCAGCATTTT,CASSRGGRGQPQHF
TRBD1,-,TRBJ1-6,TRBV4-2,TGTGCCAGCCATCTTGGAGGGACAGGCGATTCACCCCTCCACTTT,CASHLGGTGDSPLHF
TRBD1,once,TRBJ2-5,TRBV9,TGTGCCAGCAGCGTGGGGACAGGGGGTAACAGCTTAGAGACCCAGTACTTC,CASSVGTGGNSLETQYF
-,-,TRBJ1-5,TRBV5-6,TGTGCCAGCAGCTTAGCTATGGGGGCAAATCAGCCCCAGCATTTT,CASSLAMGANQPQHF
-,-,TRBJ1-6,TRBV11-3,TGTGCCAGCAGCCGAACAGGAGATTCACCCCTCCACTTT,CASSRTGDSPLHF
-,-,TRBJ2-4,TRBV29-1,TGCAGCGTGGAACCCGCGGGGATAAACATTCAGTACTTC,CSVEPAGINIQYF
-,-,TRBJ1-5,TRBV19,TGTGCCAGTAGTACCGAGGGTTGGCGCAATCAGCCCCAGCATTTT,CASSTEGWRNQPQHF
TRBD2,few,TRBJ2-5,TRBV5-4,TGTGCCAGCAGTTTTTCGGGGGGCCAAGAGACCCAGTACTTC,CASSFSGGQETQYF
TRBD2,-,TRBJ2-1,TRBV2,TGTGCCAGCAGGGGGGACTACTCCTTGAATGAGCAGTTCTTC,CASRGDYSLNEQFF
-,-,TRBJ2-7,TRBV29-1,TGCAGCGCCACCTCTGGCGTAGACTACGAGCAGTACTTC,CSATSGVDYEQYF
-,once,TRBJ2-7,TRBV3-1,TGTGCCAGCAGCCGTGGAGGGGGCTTATACGAGCAGTACTTC,CASSRGGGLYEQYF